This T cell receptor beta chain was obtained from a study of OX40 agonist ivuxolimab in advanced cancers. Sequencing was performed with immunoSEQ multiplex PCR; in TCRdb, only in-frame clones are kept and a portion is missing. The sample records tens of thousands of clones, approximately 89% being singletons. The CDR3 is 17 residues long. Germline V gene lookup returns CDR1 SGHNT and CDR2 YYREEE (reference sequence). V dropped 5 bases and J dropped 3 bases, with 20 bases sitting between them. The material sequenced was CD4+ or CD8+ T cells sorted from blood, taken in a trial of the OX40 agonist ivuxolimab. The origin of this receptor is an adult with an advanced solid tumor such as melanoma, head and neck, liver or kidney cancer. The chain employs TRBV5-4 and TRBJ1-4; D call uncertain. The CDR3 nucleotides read TGTGCCAGCAGTAATGGACCGTCTCTTTTAGCTAATGAAAAACTGTTTTTT. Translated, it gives CASSNGPSLLANEKLFF.